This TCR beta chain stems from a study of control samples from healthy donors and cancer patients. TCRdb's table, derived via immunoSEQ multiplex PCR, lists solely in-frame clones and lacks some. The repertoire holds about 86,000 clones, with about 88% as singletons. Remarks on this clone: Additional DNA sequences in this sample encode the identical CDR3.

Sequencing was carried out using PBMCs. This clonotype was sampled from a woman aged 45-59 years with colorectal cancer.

As DNA, the CDR3 is TGTGCCAGCAGCCGAGGGGTGAACACTGAAGCTTTCTTT. Amino acids: CASSRGVNTEAFF. The chain recombines TRBV12-3 or TRBV12-4 with TRBJ1-1, with D tentatively TRBD1 (5 bases). The CDR3 runs to 13 residues. The V end was cut by 6 bases, the J end by 0 bases, with 8 bases between.